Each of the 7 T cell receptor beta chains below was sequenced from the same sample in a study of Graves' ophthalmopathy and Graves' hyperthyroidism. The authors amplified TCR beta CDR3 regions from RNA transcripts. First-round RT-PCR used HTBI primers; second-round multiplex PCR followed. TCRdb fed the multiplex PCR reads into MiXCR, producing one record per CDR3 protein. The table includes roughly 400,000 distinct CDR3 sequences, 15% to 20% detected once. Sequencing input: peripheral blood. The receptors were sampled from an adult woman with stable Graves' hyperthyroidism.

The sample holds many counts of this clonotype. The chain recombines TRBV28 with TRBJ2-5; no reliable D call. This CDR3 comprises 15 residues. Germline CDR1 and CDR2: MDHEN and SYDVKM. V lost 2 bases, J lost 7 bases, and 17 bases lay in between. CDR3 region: CASSLGSEHLGTQYF. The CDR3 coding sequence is TGTGCCAGCAGTTTAGGGTCGGAGCACCTCGGGACCCAGTACTTC.

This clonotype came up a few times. The chain's CDR3 is CASSSAQRQPQHF. The DNA of the CDR3 is TGTGCCAGCAGCTCCGCGCAGCGCCAGCCCCAGCATTTT. The chain employs TRBV7-6 and TRBJ1-5; D is ambiguous. Germline CDR1 SGHVS, CDR2 FNYEAQ. V gave up 4 bases and J gave up 7 bases, with 11 bases separating them. This CDR3 comprises 13 residues.

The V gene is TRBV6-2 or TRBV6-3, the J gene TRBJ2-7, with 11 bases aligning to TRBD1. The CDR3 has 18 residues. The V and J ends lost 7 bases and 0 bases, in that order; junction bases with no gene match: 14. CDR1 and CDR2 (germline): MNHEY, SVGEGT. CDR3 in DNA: TGTGCCAGCACCCCGACCGGGACAGGGGGACAGAGCTCCTACGAGCAGTACTTC. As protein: CASTPTGTGGQSSYEQYF.

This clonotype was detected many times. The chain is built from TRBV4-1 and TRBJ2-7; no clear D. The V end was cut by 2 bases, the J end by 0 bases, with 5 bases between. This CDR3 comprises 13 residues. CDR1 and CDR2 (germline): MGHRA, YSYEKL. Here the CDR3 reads CASSQPGSYEQYF. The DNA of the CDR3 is TGCGCCAGCAGCCAACCTGGCTCCTACGAGCAGTACTTC.

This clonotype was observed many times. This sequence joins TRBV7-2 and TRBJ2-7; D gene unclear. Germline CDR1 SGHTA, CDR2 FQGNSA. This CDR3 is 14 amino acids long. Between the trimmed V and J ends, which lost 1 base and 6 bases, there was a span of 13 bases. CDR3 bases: TGTGCCAGCAGCTTAGATCCAAAAAGAGGCGAGCAGTACTTC. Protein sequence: CASSLDPKRGEQYF.

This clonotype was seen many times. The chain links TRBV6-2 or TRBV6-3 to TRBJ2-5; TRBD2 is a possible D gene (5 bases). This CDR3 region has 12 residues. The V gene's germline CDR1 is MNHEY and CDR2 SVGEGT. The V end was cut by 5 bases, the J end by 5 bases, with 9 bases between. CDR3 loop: CASSADSETQYF. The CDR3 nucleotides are TGTGCCAGCAGTGCGGACTCGGAGACCCAGTACTTC.

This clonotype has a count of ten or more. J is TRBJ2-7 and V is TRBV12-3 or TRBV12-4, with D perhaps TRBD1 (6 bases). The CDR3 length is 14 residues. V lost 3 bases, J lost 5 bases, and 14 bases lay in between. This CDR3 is CASSFSTGLNEQYF. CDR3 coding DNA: TGTGCCAGCAGTTTTTCCACAGGGCTTAACGAGCAGTACTTC.